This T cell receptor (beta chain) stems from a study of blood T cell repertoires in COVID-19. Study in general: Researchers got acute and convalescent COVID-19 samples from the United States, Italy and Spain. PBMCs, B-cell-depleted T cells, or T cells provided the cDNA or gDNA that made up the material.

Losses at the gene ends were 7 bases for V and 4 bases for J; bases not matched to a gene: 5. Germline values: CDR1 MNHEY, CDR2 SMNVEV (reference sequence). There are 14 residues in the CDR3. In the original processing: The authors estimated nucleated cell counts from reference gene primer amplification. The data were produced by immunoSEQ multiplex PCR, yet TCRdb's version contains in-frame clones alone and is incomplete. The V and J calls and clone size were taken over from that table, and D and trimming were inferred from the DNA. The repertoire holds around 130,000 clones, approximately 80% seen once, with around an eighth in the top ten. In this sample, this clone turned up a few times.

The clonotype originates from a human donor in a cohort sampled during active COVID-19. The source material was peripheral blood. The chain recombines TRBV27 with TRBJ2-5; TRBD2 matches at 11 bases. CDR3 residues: CASKLAGVVETQYF. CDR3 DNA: TGTGCCAGCAAACTAGCGGGGGTTGTAGAGACCCAGTACTTC.